This T cell receptor (beta chain) derives from a study of blood T cell repertoires in COVID-19. Study information: Sites in the United States, Italy and Spain provided acute and convalescent COVID-19 samples.

Only in-frame clones appear in the TCRdb table, and some are missing; sequencing was by immunoSEQ multiplex PCR. The sample has 100,000 to 150,000 clones; approximately 81% are singletons. The CDR3 consists of 11 residues. The V end was cut by 5 bases, the J end by 7 bases, with 11 bases between. CDR1 is DFQATT, CDR2 SNEGSKA, per germline (reference sequence). Input material: peripheral blood. The chain employs TRBV20-1 and TRBJ1-2; unclear D gene. This sequence was found in a man in his 60s with acute or convalescent COVID-19. CDR3 sequence reads: CSALLEGGYTF. The CDR3 DNA is TGCAGTGCTCTTCTAGAGGGTGGCTACACCTTC.